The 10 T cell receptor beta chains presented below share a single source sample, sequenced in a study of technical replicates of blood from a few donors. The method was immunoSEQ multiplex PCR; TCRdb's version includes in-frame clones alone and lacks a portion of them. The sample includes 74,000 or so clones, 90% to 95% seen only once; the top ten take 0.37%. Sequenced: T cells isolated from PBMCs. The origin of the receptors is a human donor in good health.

The CDR3 protein is CASSPRERAGGTYEQYF. The CDR3 DNA reads TGTGCCAGCAGCCCCCGCGAGAGGGCGGGAGGCACCTACGAGCAGTACTTC. The V and J genes are TRBV7-9 and TRBJ2-7, with 8 bases lining up with TRBD2. The CDR3 runs 17 residues. V shed 5 bases, J shed 2 bases, and the junction held 14 bases outside the gene matches. Germline CDR1 is SEHNR and CDR2 is FQNEAQ (reference sequence). Using reference TRBV7-9 and TRBJ2-7 for the parts outside the CDR3, the full variable domain is DTGVSQNPRHKITKRGQNVTFRCDPISEHNRLYWYRQTLGQGPEFLTYFQNEAQLEKSRLLSDRFSAERPKGSFSTLEIQRTEQGDSAMYLCASSPRERAGGTYEQYFGPGTRLTVT.

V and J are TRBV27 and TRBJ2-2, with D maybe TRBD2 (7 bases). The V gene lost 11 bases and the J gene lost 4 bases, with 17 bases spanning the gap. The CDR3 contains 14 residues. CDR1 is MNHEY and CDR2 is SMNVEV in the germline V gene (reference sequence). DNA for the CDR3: TGTGCCTGCGGGGTGGGAGGGGGCACCGGGGAGCTGTTTTTT. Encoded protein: CACGVGGGTGELFF.

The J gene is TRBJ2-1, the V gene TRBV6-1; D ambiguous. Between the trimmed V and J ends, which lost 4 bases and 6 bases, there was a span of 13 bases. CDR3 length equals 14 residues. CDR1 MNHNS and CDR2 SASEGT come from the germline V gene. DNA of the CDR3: TGTGCCAGCAGTGTGGCTTTTGATCTCAATGAGCAGTTCTTC. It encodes CASSVAFDLNEQFF.

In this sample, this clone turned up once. CDR3 region: CASSASGTDTQYF. The DNA of the CDR3 is TGTGCCAGTAGCGCCAGCGGCACAGATACGCAGTATTTT. This rearrangement joins TRBV19 to TRBJ2-3; D is undetermined. Deletions cut 6 bases from V and 1 base from J, with 8 bases between. Germline CDR1 reads LNHDA; CDR2 reads SQIVND (reference sequence). This CDR3 is 13 amino acids long.

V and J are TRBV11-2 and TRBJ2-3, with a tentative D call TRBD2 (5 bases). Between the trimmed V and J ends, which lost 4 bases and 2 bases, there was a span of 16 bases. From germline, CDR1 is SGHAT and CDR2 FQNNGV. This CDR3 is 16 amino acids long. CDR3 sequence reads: CASSWRRRRNTDTQYF. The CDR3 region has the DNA TGTGCCAGCAGCTGGAGGCGGAGACGTAACACAGATACGCAGTATTTT. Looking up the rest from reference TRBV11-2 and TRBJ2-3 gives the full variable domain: EAGVAQSPRYKIIEKRQSVAFWCNPISGHATLYWYQQILGQGPKLLIQFQNNGVVDDSQLPKDRFSAERLKGVDSTLKIQPAKLEDSAVYLCASSWRRRRNTDTQYFGPGTRLTVL.

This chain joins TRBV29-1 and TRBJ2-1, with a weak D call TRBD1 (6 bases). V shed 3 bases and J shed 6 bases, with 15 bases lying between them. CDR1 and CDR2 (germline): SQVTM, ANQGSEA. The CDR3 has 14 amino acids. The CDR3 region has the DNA TGCAGCGTTGAGAGGGGAGTGACAGGCAATGAGCAGTTCTTC. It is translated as CSVERGVTGNEQFF.

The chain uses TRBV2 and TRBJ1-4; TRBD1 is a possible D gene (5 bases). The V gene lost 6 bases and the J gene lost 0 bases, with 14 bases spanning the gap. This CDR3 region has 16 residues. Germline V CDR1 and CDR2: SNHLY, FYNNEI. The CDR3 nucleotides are TGTGCCAGCAGAGTCGACAGATTCACAACTAATGAAAAACTGTTTTTT. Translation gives CASRVDRFTTNEKLFF.

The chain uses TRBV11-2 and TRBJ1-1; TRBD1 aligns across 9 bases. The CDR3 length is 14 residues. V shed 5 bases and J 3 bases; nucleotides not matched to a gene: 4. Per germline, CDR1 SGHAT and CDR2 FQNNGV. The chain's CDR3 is CASSPRTGDTEAFF. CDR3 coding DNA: TGTGCCAGCAGCCCCAGGACAGGGGACACTGAAGCTTTCTTT.

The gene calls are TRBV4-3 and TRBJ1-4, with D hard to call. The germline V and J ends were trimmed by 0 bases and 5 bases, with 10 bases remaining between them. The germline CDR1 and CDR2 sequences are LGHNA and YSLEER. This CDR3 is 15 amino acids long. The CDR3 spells CASSQDAGSNEKLFF. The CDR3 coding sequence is TGCGCCAGCAGCCAAGATGCAGGATCCAATGAAAAACTGTTTTTT.

CDR3 nucleotides: TGTGCCAGCAGTTGGGACAGGGTGCTATCTGGGGCCAACGTCCTGACTTTC. Protein: CASSWDRVLSGANVLTF. The rearrangement links TRBV28 to TRBJ2-6, with 9 bases lining up with TRBD1. The trim removed 4 bases at V and 1 base at J, leaving 5 bases unmatched. The CDR3 is 17 residues long. Germline V gene lookup returns CDR1 MDHEN and CDR2 SYDVKM.